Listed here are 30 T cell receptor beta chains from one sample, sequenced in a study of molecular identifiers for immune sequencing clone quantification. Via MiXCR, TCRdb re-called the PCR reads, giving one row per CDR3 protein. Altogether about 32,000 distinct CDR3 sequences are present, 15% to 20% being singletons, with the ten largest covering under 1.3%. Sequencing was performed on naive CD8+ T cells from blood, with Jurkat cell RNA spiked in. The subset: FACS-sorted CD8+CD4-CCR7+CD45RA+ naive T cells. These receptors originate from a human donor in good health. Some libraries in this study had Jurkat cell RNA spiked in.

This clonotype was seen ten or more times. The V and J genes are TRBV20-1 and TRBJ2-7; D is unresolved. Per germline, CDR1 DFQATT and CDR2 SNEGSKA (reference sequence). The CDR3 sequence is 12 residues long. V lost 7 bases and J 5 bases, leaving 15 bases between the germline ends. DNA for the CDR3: TGCAGTGTTGACGCCGCTAAGAACGAGCAGTACTTC. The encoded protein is CSVDAAKNEQYF.

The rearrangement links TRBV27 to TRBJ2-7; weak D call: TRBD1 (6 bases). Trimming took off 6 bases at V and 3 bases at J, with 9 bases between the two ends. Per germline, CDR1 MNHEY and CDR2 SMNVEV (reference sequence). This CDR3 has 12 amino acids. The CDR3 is CASRKDSYEQYF. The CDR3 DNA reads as TGTGCCAGCAGAAAGGACAGCTACGAGCAGTACTTC.

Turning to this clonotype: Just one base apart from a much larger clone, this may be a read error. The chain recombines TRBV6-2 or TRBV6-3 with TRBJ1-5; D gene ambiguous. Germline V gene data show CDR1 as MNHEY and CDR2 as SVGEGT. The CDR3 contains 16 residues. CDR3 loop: CTSSATDGVSNQPQHF. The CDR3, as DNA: TGTACCAGCAGTGCTACGGATGGGGTTAGCAATCAGCCCCAGCATTTT.

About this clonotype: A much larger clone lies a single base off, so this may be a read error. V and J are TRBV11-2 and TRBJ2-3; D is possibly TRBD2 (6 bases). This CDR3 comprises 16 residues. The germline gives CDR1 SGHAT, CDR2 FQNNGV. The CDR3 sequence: CASTLAVREWTDTQYF. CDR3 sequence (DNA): TGTGCCAGCACCTTAGCTGTACGGGAGTGGACAGATACGCAGTATTTT.

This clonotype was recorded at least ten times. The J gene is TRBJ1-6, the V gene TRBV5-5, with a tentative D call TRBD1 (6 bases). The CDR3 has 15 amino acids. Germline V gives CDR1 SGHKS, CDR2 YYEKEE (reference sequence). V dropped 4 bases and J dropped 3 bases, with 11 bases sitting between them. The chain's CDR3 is CASSQNRDYNSPLHF. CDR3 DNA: TGTGCCAGCAGCCAAAACAGGGACTATAATTCACCCCTCCACTTT. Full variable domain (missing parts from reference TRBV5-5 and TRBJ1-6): DAGVTQSPTHLIKTRGQQVTLRCSPISGHKSVSWYQQVLGQGPQFIFQYYEKEERGRGNFPDRFSARQFPNYSSELNVNALLLGDSALYLCASSQNRDYNSPLHFGNGTRLTVT.

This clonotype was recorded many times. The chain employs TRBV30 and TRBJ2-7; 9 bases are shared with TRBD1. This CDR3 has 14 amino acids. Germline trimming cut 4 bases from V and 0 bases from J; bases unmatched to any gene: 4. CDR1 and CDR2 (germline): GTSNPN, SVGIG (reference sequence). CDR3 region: CAWNPGQGSYEQYF. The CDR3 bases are TGTGCCTGGAACCCGGGACAGGGCTCCTACGAGCAGTACTTC.

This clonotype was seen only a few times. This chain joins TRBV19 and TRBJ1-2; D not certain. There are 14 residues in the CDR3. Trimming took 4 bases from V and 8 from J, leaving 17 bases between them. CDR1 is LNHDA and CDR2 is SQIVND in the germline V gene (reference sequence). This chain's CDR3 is CASSSPGLVTGYTF. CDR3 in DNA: TGTGCCAGTAGTAGCCCGGGATTAGTCACAGGCTACACCTTC.

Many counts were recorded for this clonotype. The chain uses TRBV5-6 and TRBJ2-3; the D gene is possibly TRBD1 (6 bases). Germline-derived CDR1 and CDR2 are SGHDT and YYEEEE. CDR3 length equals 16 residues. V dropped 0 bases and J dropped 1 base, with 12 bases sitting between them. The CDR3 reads CASSLDRVQGTDTQYF. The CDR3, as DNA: TGTGCCAGCAGCTTGGACAGGGTTCAAGGCACAGATACGCAGTATTTT. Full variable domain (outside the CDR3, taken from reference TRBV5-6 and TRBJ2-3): DAGVTQSPTHLIKTRGQQVTLRCSPKSGHDTVSWYQQALGQGPQFIFQYYEEEERQRGNFPDRFSGHQFPNYSSELNVNALLLGDSALYLCASSLDRVQGTDTQYFGPGTRLTVL.

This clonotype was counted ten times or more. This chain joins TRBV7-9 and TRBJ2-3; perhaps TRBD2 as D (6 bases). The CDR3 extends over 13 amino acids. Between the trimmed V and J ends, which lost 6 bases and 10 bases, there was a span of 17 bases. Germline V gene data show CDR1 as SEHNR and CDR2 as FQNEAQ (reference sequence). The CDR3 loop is CASSSPNGGAQYF. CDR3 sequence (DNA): TGTGCCAGCAGTTCCCCCAACGGGGGTGCGCAGTATTTT.

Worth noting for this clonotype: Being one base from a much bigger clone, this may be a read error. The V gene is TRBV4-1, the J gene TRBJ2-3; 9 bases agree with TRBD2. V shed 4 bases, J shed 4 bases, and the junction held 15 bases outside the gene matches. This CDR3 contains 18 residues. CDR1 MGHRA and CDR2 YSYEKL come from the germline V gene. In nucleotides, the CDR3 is TGCGCCAGCAGCCTAAAGATCCGGCTAGCGGGAACCGCAGATACGCAGTATTTT. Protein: CASSLKIRLAGTADTQYF.

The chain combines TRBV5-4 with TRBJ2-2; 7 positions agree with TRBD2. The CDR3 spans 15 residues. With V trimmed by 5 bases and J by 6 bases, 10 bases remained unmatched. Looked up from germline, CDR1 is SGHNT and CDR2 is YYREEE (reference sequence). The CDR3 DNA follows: TGTGCCAGCAGTTTCGGACTAGTAGACGCCGGGGAGCTGTTTTTT. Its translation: CASSFGLVDAGELFF.

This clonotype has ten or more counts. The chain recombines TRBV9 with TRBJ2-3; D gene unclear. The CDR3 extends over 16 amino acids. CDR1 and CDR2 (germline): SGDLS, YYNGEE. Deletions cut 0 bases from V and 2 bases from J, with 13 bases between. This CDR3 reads CASSVGVVVDTDTQYF. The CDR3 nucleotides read TGTGCCAGCAGCGTAGGGGTGGTGGTTGACACAGATACGCAGTATTTT.

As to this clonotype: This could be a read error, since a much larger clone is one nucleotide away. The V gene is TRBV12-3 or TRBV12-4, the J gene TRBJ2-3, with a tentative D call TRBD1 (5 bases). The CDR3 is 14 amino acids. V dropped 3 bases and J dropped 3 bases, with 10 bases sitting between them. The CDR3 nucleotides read TGTGCCAGCAGTTTCTGGACACTTACAGATACGCAGTATTTT. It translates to CASSFWTLTDTQYF.

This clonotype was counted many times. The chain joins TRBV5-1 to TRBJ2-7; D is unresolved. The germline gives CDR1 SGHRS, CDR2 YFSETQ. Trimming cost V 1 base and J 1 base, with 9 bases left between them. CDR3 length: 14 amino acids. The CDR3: CASSLPGRSYEQYF. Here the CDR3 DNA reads TGCGCCAGCAGCTTGCCCGGCAGGTCCTACGAGCAGTACTTC.

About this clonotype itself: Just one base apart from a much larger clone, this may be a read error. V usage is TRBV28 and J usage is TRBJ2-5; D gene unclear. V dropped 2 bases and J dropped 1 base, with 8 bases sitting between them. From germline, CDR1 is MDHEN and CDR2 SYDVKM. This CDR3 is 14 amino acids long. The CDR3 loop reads CASSLEQFQETQYF. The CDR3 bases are TGTGCCAGCAGTTTAGAGCAGTTCCAAGAGACCCAGTACTTC.

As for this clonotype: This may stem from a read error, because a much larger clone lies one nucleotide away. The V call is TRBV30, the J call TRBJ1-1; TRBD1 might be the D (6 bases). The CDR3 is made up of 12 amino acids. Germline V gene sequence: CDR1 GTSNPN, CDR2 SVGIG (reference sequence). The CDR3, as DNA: TGTGCCCGGAGTGTAGGGGGAGATGAAGCTTTCTTT. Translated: CARSVGGDEAFF.

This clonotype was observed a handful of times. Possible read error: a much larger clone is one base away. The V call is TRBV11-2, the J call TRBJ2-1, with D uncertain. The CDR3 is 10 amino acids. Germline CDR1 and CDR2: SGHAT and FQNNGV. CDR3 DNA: TGTGCCAGCAGCTTAGCTGAGCAGTCCTTC. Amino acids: CASSLAEQSF.

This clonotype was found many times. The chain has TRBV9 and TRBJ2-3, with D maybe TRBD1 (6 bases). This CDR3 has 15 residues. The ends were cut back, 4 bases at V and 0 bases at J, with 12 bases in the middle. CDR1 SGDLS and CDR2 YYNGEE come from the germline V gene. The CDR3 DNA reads TGTGCCAGCAGCCGACAGGACCTTAGCACAGATACGCAGTATTTT. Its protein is CASSRQDLSTDTQYF.

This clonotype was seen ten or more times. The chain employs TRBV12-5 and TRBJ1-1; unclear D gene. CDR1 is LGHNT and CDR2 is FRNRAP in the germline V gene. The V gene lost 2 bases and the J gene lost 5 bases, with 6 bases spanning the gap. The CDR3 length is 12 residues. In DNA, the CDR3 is TGTGCTAGTGGTTTGCTGGGGACTGAAGCTTTCTTT. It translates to CASGLLGTEAFF.

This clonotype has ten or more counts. CDR3 nucleotides: TGTGCCAGCAGTTTAGTGGGCACAGATACGCAGTATTTT. As protein: CASSLVGTDTQYF. V and J are TRBV6-2 or TRBV6-3 and TRBJ2-3; D unresolved. With 4 bases removed from V and 1 base from J, the gap between germline ends came to 6 bases. The CDR3 sequence is 13 residues long. Germline CDR1 reads MNHEY; CDR2 reads SVGEGT.

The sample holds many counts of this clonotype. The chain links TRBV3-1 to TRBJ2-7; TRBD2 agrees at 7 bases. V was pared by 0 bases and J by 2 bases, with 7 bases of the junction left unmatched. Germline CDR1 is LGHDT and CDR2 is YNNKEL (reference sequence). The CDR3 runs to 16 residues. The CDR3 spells CASSQELASGTYEQYF. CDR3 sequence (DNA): TGTGCCAGCAGCCAAGAACTGGCTAGCGGTACCTACGAGCAGTACTTC.

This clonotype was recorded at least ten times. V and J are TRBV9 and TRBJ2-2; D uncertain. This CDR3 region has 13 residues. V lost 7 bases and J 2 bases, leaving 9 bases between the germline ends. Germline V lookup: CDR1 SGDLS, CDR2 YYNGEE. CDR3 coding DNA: TGTGCCAGCGGTGCAGATAACACCGGGGAGCTGTTTTTT. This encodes CASGADNTGELFF.

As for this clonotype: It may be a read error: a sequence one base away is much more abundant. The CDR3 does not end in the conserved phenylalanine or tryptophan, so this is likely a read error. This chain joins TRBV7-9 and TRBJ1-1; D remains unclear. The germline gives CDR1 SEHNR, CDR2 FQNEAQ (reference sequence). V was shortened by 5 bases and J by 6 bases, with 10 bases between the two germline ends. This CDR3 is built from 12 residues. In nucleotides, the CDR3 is TGTGCCAGCAGCCCCCCCCGACCTGAAGCTTTCCTT. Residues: CASSPPRPEAFL.

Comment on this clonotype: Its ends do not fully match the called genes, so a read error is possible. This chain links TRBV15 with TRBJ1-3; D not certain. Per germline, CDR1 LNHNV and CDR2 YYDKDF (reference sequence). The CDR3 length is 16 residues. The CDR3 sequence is CVTSRDLWGSGNTIYF. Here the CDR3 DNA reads TGTGTCACCAGCAGAGATTTGTGGGGTTCTGGAAACACCATATATTTT.

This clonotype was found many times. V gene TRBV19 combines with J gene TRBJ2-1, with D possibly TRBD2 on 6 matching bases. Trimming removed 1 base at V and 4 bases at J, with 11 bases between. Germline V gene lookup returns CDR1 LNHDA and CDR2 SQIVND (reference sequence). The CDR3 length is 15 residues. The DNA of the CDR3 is TGTGCCAGTAGTATAGTTGGCGGGGAGTACAATGAGCAGTTCTTC. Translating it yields CASSIVGGEYNEQFF.

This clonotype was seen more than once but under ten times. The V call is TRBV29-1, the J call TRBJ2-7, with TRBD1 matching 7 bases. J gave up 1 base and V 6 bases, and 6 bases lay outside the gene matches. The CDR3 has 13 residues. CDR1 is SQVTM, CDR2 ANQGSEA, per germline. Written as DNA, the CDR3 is TGCAGCGTCGTCAACAGGGGTTCCTACGAGCAGTACTTC. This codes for CSVVNRGSYEQYF.

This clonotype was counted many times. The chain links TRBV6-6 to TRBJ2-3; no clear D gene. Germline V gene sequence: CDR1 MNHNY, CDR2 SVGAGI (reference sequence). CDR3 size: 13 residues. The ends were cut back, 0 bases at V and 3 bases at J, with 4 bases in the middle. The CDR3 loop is CASSYSSTDTQYF. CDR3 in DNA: TGTGCCAGCAGTTACTCATCAACAGATACGCAGTATTTT.

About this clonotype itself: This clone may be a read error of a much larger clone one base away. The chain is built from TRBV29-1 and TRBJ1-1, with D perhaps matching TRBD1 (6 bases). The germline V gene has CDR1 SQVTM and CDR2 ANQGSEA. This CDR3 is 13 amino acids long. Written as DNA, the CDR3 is TGCAGGGGCACCGGGGGGGCGAACACTGAAGCTTTCTTT. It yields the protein CRGTGGANTEAFF.

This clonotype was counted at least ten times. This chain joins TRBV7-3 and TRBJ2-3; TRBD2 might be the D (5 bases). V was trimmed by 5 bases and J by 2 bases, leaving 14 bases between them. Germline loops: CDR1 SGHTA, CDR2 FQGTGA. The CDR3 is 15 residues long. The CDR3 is CASSPEGYPTDTQYF. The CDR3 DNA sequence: TGTGCCAGCAGCCCCGAGGGCTACCCCACAGATACGCAGTATTTT.

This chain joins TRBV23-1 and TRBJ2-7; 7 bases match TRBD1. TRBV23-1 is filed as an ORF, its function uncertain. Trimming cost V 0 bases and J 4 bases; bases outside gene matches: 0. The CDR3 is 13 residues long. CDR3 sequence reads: CASSQSTGYEQYF. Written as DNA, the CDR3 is TGCGCCAGCAGTCAATCGACAGGGTACGAGCAGTACTTC.